The rows below give T cell receptor beta chains drawn from one sample of a study of cytomegalovirus exposure and HLA in healthy donors. TCRdb's table, derived via immunoSEQ multiplex PCR, lists solely in-frame clones and lacks some. This sample contains approximately 140,000 clones. The specimen was PBMCs. These receptors originate from a man between 35 and 55 years old in good health and CMV-seronegative. Each CDR3 is given with its conserved first and last residue. A D gene is named only where the DNA matches it firmly.

j_call: TRBJ1-1
d_call: TRBD1
v_call: TRBV7-6
cdr3_aa: CASSPGQGLTNTEAFF
cdr3_nt: TGTGCCAGCAGCCCCGGACAGGGCCTAACTAACACTGAAGCTTTCTTT

j_call: TRBJ2-3
d_call: TRBD2
v_call: TRBV13
cdr3_aa: CASSLPSGPTDTQYF
cdr3_nt: TGTGCCAGCAGCCTCCCTAGCGGCCCCACAGATACGCAGTATTTT

j_call: TRBJ2-3
d_call: NA
v_call: TRBV9
cdr3_aa: CASSPQGGGGGGTDTQYF
cdr3_nt: TGTGCCAGCAGCCCCCAGGGAGGAGGGGGGGGAGGCACAGATACGCAGTATTTT

j_call: TRBJ2-7
d_call: NA
v_call: TRBV27
cdr3_aa: CASKPRSPTYEQYF
cdr3_nt: TGTGCCAGCAAGCCCCGAAGCCCTACCTACGAGCAGTACTTC

j_call: TRBJ2-2
d_call: NA
v_call: TRBV11-2
cdr3_aa: CASSLEIGGPGELFF
cdr3_nt: TGTGCCAGCAGCTTAGAGATTGGAGGACCCGGGGAGCTGTTTTTT

j_call: TRBJ1-6
d_call: TRBD1
v_call: TRBV5-6
cdr3_aa: CASSLVQGASNSPLHF
cdr3_nt: TGTGCCAGCAGCTTGGTGCAGGGGGCAAGTAATTCACCCCTCCACTTT

j_call: TRBJ2-7
d_call: NA
v_call: TRBV19
cdr3_aa: CASSKPTGPHSYEQYF
cdr3_nt: TGTGCCAGTAGTAAACCAACAGGGCCCCACTCCTACGAGCAGTACTTC

j_call: TRBJ2-5
d_call: NA
v_call: TRBV2
cdr3_aa: CANSGTGQETQYF
cdr3_nt: TGTGCCAACTCGGGGACTGGGCAAGAGACCCAGTACTTC

j_call: TRBJ2-2
d_call: TRBD2
v_call: TRBV7-3
cdr3_aa: CASSLRGSGGSNTGELFF
cdr3_nt: TGTGCCAGCAGCTTAAGAGGTAGCGGGGGATCGAACACCGGGGAGCTGTTTTTT

j_call: TRBJ2-3
d_call: TRBD2
v_call: TRBV6-5
cdr3_aa: CASSLAGVTDTQYF
cdr3_nt: TGTGCCAGCAGTCTAGCGGGGGTCACAGATACGCAGTATTTT

j_call: TRBJ2-3
d_call: NA
v_call: TRBV5-6
cdr3_aa: CASSLGRRVIGDTQYF
cdr3_nt: TGTGCCAGCAGCTTGGGTCGCAGGGTAATTGGAGATACGCAGTATTTT

j_call: TRBJ2-5
d_call: TRBD2
v_call: TRBV13
cdr3_aa: CASSFTSDFSQETQYF
cdr3_nt: TGTGCCAGCAGCTTTACTAGCGACTTTTCCCAAGAGACCCAGTACTTC

j_call: TRBJ2-3
d_call: NA
v_call: TRBV7-8
cdr3_aa: CASSDRLSDTQYF
cdr3_nt: TGTGCCAGCAGCGATAGACTCTCAGATACGCAGTATTTT

j_call: TRBJ1-4
d_call: TRBD1
v_call: TRBV9
cdr3_aa: CASSGDRGSEKLFF
cdr3_nt: TGTGCCAGCAGCGGGGACAGGGGGAGTGAAAAACTGTTTTTT

j_call: TRBJ2-3
d_call: NA
v_call: TRBV29-1
cdr3_aa: CSVEPGHTDTQYF
cdr3_nt: TGCAGCGTTGAACCCGGACACACAGATACGCAGTATTTT

j_call: TRBJ2-5
d_call: TRBD1
v_call: TRBV13
cdr3_aa: CASSFGDREGTQYF
cdr3_nt: TGTGCCAGCAGCTTCGGGGACAGGGAAGGAACCCAGTACTTC

j_call: TRBJ1-2
d_call: TRBD1
v_call: TRBV7-9
cdr3_aa: CASSATGGYGYTF
cdr3_nt: TGTGCCAGCAGCGCGACAGGGGGCTATGGCTACACCTTC

j_call: TRBJ2-2
d_call: TRBD1
v_call: TRBV7-2
cdr3_aa: CASSPGQTGELFF
cdr3_nt: TGTGCCAGCAGCCCGGGACAGACCGGGGAGCTGTTTTTT

j_call: TRBJ1-2
d_call: NA
v_call: TRBV2
cdr3_aa: CASSFWNYGCTF
cdr3_nt: TGTGCCAGCAGCTTTTGGAACTATGGCTGCACCTTC

j_call: TRBJ1-2
d_call: NA
v_call: TRBV6-6
cdr3_aa: CASSSYRVPYGYTF
cdr3_nt: TGTGCCAGCAGTTCCTACAGGGTTCCCTATGGCTACACCTTC

j_call: TRBJ1-2
d_call: TRBD1
v_call: TRBV6-5
cdr3_aa: CASSFRGLEGYTF
cdr3_nt: TGTGCCAGCAGTTTCAGGGGGCTGGAAGGCTACACCTTC

j_call: TRBJ2-1
d_call: NA
v_call: TRBV11-2
cdr3_aa: CASSPNYNEQFF
cdr3_nt: TGTGCCAGCAGCCCCAATTACAATGAGCAGTTCTTC

j_call: TRBJ2-3
d_call: TRBD2
v_call: TRBV5-1
cdr3_aa: CASSPMGRGNTDTQYF
cdr3_nt: TGCGCCAGCAGCCCAATGGGGCGGGGGAACACAGATACGCAGTATTTT

j_call: TRBJ2-7
d_call: NA
v_call: TRBV6-5
cdr3_aa: CASSYWRFAGYEQYF
cdr3_nt: TGTGCCAGCAGTTACTGGCGTTTTGCAGGCTACGAGCAGTACTTC

j_call: TRBJ2-7
d_call: NA
v_call: TRBV28
cdr3_aa: CASSLPGISYEQYF
cdr3_nt: TGTGCCAGCAGTTTACCGGGGATTTCCTACGAGCAGTACTTC

j_call: TRBJ2-1
d_call: NA
v_call: TRBV11-1
cdr3_aa: CASSGYYEQFF
cdr3_nt: TGTGCCAGCAGCGGTTACTATGAGCAGTTCTTC

j_call: TRBJ2-5
d_call: TRBD1
v_call: TRBV7-2
cdr3_aa: CASSPRTGASETQYF
cdr3_nt: TGTGCCAGCAGCCCGAGGACAGGGGCCTCCGAGACCCAGTACTTC

j_call: TRBJ2-7
d_call: NA
v_call: TRBV7-2
cdr3_aa: CASSLEGRSSYEQYF
cdr3_nt: TGTGCCAGCAGCTTAGAGGGGCGGAGCTCCTACGAGCAGTACTTC

j_call: TRBJ2-1
d_call: TRBD2
v_call: TRBV7-2
cdr3_aa: CASSPGLAGDGEQFF
cdr3_nt: TGTGCCAGCAGCCCAGGACTAGCGGGGGACGGTGAGCAGTTCTTC

j_call: TRBJ2-3
d_call: TRBD2
v_call: TRBV7-9
cdr3_aa: CASSLSGDVDTQYF
cdr3_nt: TGTGCCAGCAGCTTAAGCGGGGACGTTGATACGCAGTATTTT

j_call: TRBJ1-1
d_call: TRBD1
v_call: TRBV12-5
cdr3_aa: CASARDRANTEAFF
cdr3_nt: TGTGCTAGTGCCCGGGACAGAGCGAACACTGAAGCTTTCTTT

j_call: TRBJ2-5
d_call: TRBD2
v_call: TRBV7-2
cdr3_aa: CASSLKGGGAVWYF
cdr3_nt: TGTGCCAGCAGCTTAAAGGGCGGGGGGGCCGTCTGGTACTTC

j_call: TRBJ2-1
d_call: TRBD2
v_call: TRBV7-9
cdr3_aa: CASSLRGSGGGNEQFF
cdr3_nt: TGTGCCAGCAGCTTAAGGGGTAGCGGGGGGGGGAATGAGCAGTTCTTC

j_call: TRBJ1-6
d_call: TRBD1
v_call: TRBV5-1
cdr3_aa: CASSSGQGDSSPLHF
cdr3_nt: TGCGCCAGCAGCTCGGGACAGGGGGATAGTTCACCCCTCCACTTT

j_call: TRBJ1-1
d_call: NA
v_call: TRBV7-8
cdr3_aa: CASSLAGGLLNTEAFF
cdr3_nt: TGTGCCAGCAGCTTAGCGGGGGGTTTACTGAACACTGAAGCTTTCTTT